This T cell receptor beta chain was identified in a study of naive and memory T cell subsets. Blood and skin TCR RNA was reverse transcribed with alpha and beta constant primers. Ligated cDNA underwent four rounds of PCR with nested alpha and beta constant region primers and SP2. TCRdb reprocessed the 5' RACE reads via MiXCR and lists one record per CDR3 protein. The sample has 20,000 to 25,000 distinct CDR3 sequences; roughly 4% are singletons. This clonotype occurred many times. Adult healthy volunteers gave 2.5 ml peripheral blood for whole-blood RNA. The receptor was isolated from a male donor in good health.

The DNA of the CDR3 is TGTGCCAGCAGCAGGACCGGGACTCCAAGTGGGAATGAGCAGTTCTTC. Translating it yields CASSRTGTPSGNEQFF. The chain joins TRBV5-5 to TRBJ2-1; possibly TRBD2 for D (6 bases). Trimming pared 4 bases from V and 7 bases from J, leaving 21 bases between. Germline V gene sequence: CDR1 SGHKS, CDR2 YYEKEE (reference sequence). This CDR3 is 16 amino acids long.